Each of the 3 T cell receptor beta chains below was sequenced from the same sample in a study of radiotherapy plus CTLA-4 blockade in lung cancer (dated 2018 in TCRdb). Library preparation used the immunoSEQ multiplex PCR assay. This immuneACCESS table, as held by TCRdb, lists in-frame sequences with V and J called but not all clones. Of the missing ones, under half trace to an unresolved V gene in checked studies; the others have no known cause. The sample table holds 12,000 or so clones, of which around 84% were seen once. The ten most abundant clones make up 25% to 30% of the sample. Material: peripheral blood, obtained from a patient treated with radiotherapy plus ipilimumab. The receptor source for this set is a human donor with non-small cell lung cancer that progressed on radiotherapy plus ipilimumab.

V usage is TRBV19 and J usage is TRBJ2-3, with D unresolved. The CDR3 is 13 amino acids. V lost 5 bases and J lost 1, with 7 bases in between. Per germline, CDR1 LNHDA and CDR2 SQIVND (reference sequence). CDR3 nucleotide sequence: TGTGCCAGTAGTGAGCTGCGCACAGATACGCAGTATTTT. This gives the protein CASSELRTDTQYF.

The chain carries TRBV2 and TRBJ1-1; a possible D gene is TRBD1 (5 bases). V dropped 4 bases and J dropped 1 base, with 13 bases sitting between them. CDR3 length: 15 amino acids. Germline CDR1 SNHLY, CDR2 FYNNEI. The DNA for the CDR3 is TGTGCCAGCAGTGTAGTGGGACGGGGGAACACTGAAGCTTTCTTT. It specifies CASSVVGRGNTEAFF.

Here the CDR3 DNA reads TGTGCCAGCAGCTTGTCGGGGGGCGGGAGCACAGATACGCAGTATTTT. It yields the protein CASSLSGGGSTDTQYF. The rearrangement joins TRBV11-1 to TRBJ2-3; weak D call: TRBD2 (7 bases). Trimming removed 3 bases at V and 0 bases at J, with 13 bases between. This CDR3 has 16 residues. Germline CDR1 reads SGHAT; CDR2 reads FQDESV (reference sequence).